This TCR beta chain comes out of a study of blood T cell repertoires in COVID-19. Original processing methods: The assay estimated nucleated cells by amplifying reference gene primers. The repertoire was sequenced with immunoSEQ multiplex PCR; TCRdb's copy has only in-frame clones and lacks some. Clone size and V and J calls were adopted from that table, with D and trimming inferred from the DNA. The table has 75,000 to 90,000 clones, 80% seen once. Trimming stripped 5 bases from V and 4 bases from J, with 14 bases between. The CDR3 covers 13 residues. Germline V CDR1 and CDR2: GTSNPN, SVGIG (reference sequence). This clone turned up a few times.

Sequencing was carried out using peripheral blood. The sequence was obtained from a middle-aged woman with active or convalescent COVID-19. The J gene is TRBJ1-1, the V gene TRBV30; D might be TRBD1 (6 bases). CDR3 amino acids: CAWEGQEGTEAFF. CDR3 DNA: TGTGCCTGGGAGGGACAAGAGGGCACTGAAGCTTTCTTT.